This TCR beta chain was recorded in a study of blood T cell repertoires in COVID-19. Looking at the study overall: Samples representing acute and convalescent COVID-19 were sourced from the United States, Italy and Spain. Sample material is recorded as cDNA or gDNA derived from T cells, B-cell-depleted T cells, or PBMCs.

In the original analysis: The authors estimated nucleated cell counts from reference gene primer amplification. Only in-frame clones appear in the TCRdb table, and some are missing; sequencing was by immunoSEQ multiplex PCR. Clone size and the V and J calls come from that table; the DNA yielded D and trimming. The top ten hold about 7.3% of the sample, which has under 150,000 clones, more than 75% seen once. The J segment lost 6 bases and the V segment lost 3 bases, leaving 7 bases of the junction unmatched. The germline V gene encodes CDR1 WSHSY and CDR2 SAAADI. This CDR3 contains 14 residues. Sequenced sample: peripheral blood. The clonotype was recovered from a woman aged 35 to 49 with acute or convalescent COVID-19. This chain connects TRBV10-2 to TRBJ1-1, with TRBD1 matching 7 bases. The CDR3 coding sequence is TGCGCCAGCAGTGACTGGGCGGGACAGTCTGAAGCTTTCTTT. Its translation is CASSDWAGQSEAFF.